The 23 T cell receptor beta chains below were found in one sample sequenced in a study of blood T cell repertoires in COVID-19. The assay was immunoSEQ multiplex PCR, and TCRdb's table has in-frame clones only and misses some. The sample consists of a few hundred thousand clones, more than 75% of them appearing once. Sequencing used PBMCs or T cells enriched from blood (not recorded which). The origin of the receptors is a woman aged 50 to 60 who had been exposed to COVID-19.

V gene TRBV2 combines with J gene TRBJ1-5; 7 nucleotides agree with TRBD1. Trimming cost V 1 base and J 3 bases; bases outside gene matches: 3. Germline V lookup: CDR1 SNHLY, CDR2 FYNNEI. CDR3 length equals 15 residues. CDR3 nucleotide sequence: TGTGCCAGCAGTGAAGGAGGGGGCCCCAATCAGCCCCAGCATTTT. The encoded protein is CASSEGGGPNQPQHF.

The CDR3 spells CASSTLAGGYNEQFF. CDR3 nucleotide sequence: TGTGCCAGCAGCACACTAGCGGGGGGGTACAATGAGCAGTTCTTC. V is TRBV27 and J is TRBJ2-1, with 13 bases that match TRBD2. CDR1 is MNHEY and CDR2 is SMNVEV in the germline V gene (reference sequence). With V trimmed by 6 bases and J by 4 bases, 3 bases remained unmatched. The CDR3 totals 15 residues.

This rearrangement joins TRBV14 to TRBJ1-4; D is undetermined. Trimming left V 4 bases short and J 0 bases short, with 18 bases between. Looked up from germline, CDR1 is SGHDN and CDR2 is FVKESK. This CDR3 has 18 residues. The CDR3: CASSLLLGGSATNEKLFF. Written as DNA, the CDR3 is TGTGCCAGCAGCCTCCTCCTCGGAGGTTCGGCAACTAATGAAAAACTGTTTTTT.

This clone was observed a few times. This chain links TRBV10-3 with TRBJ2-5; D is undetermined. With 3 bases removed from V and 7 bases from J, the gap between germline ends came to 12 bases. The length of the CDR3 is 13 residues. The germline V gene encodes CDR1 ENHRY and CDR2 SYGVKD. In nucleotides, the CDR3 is TGTGCCATCAGTGACTCCCACGGCGGGACCCAGTACTTC. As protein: CAISDSHGGTQYF.

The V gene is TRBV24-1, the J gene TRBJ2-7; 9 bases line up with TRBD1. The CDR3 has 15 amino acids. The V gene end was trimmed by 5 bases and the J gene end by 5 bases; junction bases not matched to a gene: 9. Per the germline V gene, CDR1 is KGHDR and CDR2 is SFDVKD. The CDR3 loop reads CATSASGTGNDEQYF. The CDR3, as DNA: TGTGCCACCAGTGCGTCCGGGACAGGGAACGACGAGCAGTACTTC.

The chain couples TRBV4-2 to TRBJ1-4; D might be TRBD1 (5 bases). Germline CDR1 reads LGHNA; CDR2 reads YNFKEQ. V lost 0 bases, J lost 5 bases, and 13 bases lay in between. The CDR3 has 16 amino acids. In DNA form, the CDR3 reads TGTGCCAGCAGCCAAGATGGAGGGGAGCCGAATGAAAAACTGTTTTTT. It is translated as CASSQDGGEPNEKLFF.

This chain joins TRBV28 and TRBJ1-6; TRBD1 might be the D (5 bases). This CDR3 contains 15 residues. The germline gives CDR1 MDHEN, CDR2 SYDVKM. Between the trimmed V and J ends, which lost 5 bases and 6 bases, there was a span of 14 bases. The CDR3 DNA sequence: TGTGCCAGCAGTCCCTCGGGGGGGGTTAATTCACCCCTCCACTTT. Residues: CASSPSGGVNSPLHF.

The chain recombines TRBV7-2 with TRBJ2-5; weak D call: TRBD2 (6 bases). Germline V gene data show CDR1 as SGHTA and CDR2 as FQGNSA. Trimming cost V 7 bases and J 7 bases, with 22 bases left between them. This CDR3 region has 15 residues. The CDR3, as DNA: TGTGCCAGCACCCTTGGCAAGGGGCCAGCGGGGACCCAGTACTTC. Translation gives CASTLGKGPAGTQYF.

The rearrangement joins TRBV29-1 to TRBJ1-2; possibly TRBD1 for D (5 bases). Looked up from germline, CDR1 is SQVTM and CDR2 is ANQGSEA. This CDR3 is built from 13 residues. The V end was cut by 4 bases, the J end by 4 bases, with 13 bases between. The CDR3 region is CSVVEGLTYGYTF. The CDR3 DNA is TGCAGCGTTGTGGAGGGGTTAACCTATGGCTACACCTTC. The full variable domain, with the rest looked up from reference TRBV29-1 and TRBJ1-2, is SAVISQKPSRDICQRGTSLTIQCQVDSQVTMMFWYRQQPGQSLTLIATANQGSEATYESGFVIDKFPISRPNLTFSTLTVSNMSPEDSSIYLCSVVEGLTYGYTFGSGTRLTVV.

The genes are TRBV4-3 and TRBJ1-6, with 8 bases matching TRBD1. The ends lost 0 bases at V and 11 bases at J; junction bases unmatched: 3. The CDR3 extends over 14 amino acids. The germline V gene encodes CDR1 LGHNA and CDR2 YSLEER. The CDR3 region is CASSQEGTGPPLHF. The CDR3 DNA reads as TGCGCCAGCAGCCAAGAAGGGACAGGCCCACCCCTCCACTTT.

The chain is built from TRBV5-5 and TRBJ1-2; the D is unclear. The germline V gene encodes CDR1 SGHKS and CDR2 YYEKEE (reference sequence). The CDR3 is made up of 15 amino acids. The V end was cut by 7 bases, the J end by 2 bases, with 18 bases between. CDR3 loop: CASSYREILNYGYTF. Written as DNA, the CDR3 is TGTGCCAGCTCCTACCGGGAGATTCTCAACTATGGCTACACCTTC.

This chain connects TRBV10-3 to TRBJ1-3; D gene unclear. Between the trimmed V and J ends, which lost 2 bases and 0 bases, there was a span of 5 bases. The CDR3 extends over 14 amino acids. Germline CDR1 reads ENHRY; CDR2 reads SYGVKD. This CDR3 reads CAISEGSSGNTIYF. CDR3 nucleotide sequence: TGTGCCATCAGTGAGGGGAGCTCTGGAAACACCATATATTTT.

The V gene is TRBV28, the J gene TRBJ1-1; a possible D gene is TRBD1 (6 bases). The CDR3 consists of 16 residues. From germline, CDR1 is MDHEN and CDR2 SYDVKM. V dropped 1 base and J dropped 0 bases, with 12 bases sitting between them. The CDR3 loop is CASSLLEGGLNTEAFF. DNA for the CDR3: TGTGCCAGCAGTTTATTAGAGGGGGGGTTGAACACTGAAGCTTTCTTT.

Written as DNA, the CDR3 is TGTGCCAGCAGCTTAGGGACAGGGAACCTTATCTCTGGAAACACCATATATTTT. Protein: CASSLGTGNLISGNTIYF. This chain connects TRBV11-2 to TRBJ1-3; 8 positions agree with TRBD1. This CDR3 spans 18 amino acids. Germline assignment: CDR1 SGHAT and CDR2 FQNNGV. Trimming at V came to 1 base and at J to 0 bases, leaving 8 bases not matched to a gene.

The CDR3 region is CASSPTPTGSGNTIYF. The DNA of the CDR3 is TGTGCCAGCAGCCCCACCCCGACAGGGTCTGGAAACACCATATATTTT. The chain joins TRBV5-5 to TRBJ1-3; TRBD1 agrees at 7 bases. This CDR3 comprises 16 residues. Germline loops: CDR1 SGHKS, CDR2 YYEKEE (reference sequence). Unmatched junction bases numbered 8, after V lost 4 bases and J lost 1 base.

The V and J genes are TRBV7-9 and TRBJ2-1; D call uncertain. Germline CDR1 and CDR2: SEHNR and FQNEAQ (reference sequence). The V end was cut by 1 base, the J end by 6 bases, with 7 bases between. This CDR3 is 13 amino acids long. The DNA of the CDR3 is TGTGCCAGCAGCTTAGATAGTACCAATGAGCAGTTCTTC. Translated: CASSLDSTNEQFF.

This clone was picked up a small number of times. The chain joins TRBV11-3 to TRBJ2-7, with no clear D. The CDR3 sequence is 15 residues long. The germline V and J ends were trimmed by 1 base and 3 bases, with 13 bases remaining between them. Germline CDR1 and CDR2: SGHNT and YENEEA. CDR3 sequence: CASSLVPSPFYEQYF. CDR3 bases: TGTGCCAGCAGCTTAGTTCCCAGTCCCTTCTACGAGCAGTACTTC.

CDR3 protein: CASSFDGNYGYTF. Here the CDR3 DNA reads TGTGCCAGCAGTTTTGACGGGAACTATGGCTACACCTTC. The rearrangement links TRBV27 to TRBJ1-2; D remains unclear. V lost 3 bases and J 2 bases, leaving 7 bases between the germline ends. The CDR3 covers 13 residues. From germline, CDR1 is MNHEY and CDR2 SMNVEV (reference sequence).

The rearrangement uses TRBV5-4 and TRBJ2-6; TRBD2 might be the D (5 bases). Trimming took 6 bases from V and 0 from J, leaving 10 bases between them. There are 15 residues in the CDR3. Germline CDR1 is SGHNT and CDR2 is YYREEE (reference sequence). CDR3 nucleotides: TGTGCCAGCATTCCCGGGAACTCTGGGGCCAACGTCCTGACTTTC. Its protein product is CASIPGNSGANVLTF.

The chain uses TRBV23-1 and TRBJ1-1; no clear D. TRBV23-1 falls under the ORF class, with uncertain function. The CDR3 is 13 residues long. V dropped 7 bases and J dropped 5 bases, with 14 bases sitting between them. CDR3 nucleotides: TGCGCCAGCAAGGGCGGGAGACGGACTGAAGCTTTCTTT. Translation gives CASKGGRRTEAFF.

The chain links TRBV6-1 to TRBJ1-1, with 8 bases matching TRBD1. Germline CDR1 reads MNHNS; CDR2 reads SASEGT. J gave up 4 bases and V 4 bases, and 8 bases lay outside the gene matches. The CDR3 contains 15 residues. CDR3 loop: CASSVSGGAITEAFF. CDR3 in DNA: TGTGCCAGCAGTGTTTCAGGGGGCGCGATCACTGAAGCTTTCTTT.

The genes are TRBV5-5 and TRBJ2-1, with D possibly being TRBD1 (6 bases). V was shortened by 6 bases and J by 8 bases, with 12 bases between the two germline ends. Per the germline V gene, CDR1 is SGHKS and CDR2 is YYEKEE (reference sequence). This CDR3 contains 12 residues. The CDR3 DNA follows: TGTGCCAGCACCCAACAGGGATATGAGCAGTTCTTC. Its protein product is CASTQQGYEQFF.

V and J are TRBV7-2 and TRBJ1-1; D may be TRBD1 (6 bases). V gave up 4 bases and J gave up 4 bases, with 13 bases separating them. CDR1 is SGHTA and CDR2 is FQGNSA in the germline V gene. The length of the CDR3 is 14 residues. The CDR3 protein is CASSSLDRPTEAFF. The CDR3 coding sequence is TGTGCCAGCAGCTCCCTCGACAGGCCCACTGAAGCTTTCTTT.